The clone carrying this T cell receptor (beta chain) was detected a few times. Its antigen remains unknown. The CDR3 sequence is 17 residues long. V lost 2 bases, J lost 0 bases, and 16 bases lay in between. In germline, CDR1 is MNHEY, CDR2 SVGEGT. This specimen comes from a study of response to subunit inactivated influenza vaccine. Study-level findings and limits: Few new T cells, the authors suggested, are recruited by each seasonal influenza vaccination.

Each CDR3 protein is one row after TCRdb ran MiXCR on the RT-PCR reads. The data contain more than 700,000 distinct CDR3 sequences, approximately 22% of them seen just once; the ten biggest clones take up roughly a tenth. The sequencing used PBMCs from blood, collected more than 4 days after vaccination. This sequence was found in a man between 45 and 60 years old who received an inactivated influenza vaccine. The chain has TRBV6-2 or TRBV6-3 and TRBJ2-5, with D perhaps matching TRBD2 (6 bases). CDR3 in amino acids: CASSYLVLARYQETQYF. CDR3 in DNA: TGTGCCAGCAGTTACCTCGTCCTAGCGAGGTACCAAGAGACCCAGTACTTC.